This TCR beta chain was retrieved from a study of control samples from healthy donors and cancer patients. TCRdb's table, derived via immunoSEQ multiplex PCR, lists solely in-frame clones and lacks some. The table has approximately 110,000 clones, approximately 90% seen once. Trimming shortened V by 3 bases and J by 0 bases, and 15 bases separated the two germline ends. This CDR3 is built from 18 residues. Germline CDR1 is KGHSH and CDR2 is LQKENI. The chain carries TRBV18 and TRBJ2-6; no reliable D call. The sequencing input was blood. This sequence originates from a woman aged 45-65 years in good health. This CDR3 is CASSPPGQPLSGANVLTF. The CDR3 DNA follows: TGTGCCAGCTCACCGCCCGGCCAGCCTCTCTCTGGGGCCAACGTCCTGACTTTC. The whole variable domain, filled in from reference TRBV18 and TRBJ2-6, reads NAGVMQNPRHLVRRRGQEARLRCSPMKGHSHVYWYRQLPEEGLKFMVYLQKENIIDESGMPKERFSAEFPKEGPSILRIQQVVRGDSAAYFCASSPPGQPLSGANVLTFGAGSRLTVL.